The T cell receptor beta chain under discussion was sequenced for a study of blood T cell repertoires in COVID-19 (dated by TCRdb to about 2020). In the study overall: Samples from collaborators originated in the United States, Italy and Spain and spanned both the acute and convalescent phases of COVID-19. The prospective study material was composed of cDNA or gDNA derived from T cells, B-cell-depleted T cells, or PBMCs. Deeply sampled blood TCRbeta repertoires from subjects exposed to, actively infected with, or recovered from COVID-19 were included in the dataset. The repertoires were released in a freely available public database intended as a resource for research on the immune response to SARS-CoV-2. Samples came from the ongoing ImmuneRACE study (first 160 participants) plus 1,254 subjects from 6 global collaborators. A de-identified subject ID, COVID-19 status, age in years and sex were almost always included in the sample metadata. HLA class I and class II types, where available, came from metadata supplied by the sample provider rather than from assay-based typing.

The immunoSEQ Assay, a bias-controlled multiplex PCR, was used to amplify TCRbeta CDR3 regions from genomic DNA. Concerning the study's data processing: Within the assay, amplification of reference gene primers was used to estimate how many nucleated cells each sample contained. To quantify the absolute abundance of each unique TCRbeta CDR3 rearrangement, sequence reads were collapsed and filtered. For each sample, productive Simpson clonality was calculated as the square root of Simpson's diversity index over productive rearrangements. The table comes from immuneACCESS by way of TCRdb, which keeps in-frame sequences with V and J called. Part of the clones is missing from these tables; in studies checked, under half for an unresolved V gene and the rest for unknown reasons. That table furnishes V, J and clone size, whereas the DNA furnished D and trimming. The sample table records a few hundred thousand clones; over 85% of these occur just once. About 1.7% of the sample belongs to the ten largest clones.

The study at large found these results: The amount of clinical and demographic metadata varied by source and participant and was provided uncurated.

Note on this clone: It has no known antigen specificity. It has no much larger one-base neighbor in the sample; base qualities were not kept.

Enrolling through a virtual design, the prospective study's participants ranged in age from roughly 18 to 100 years and lived across 24 United States geographic areas. In the prospective study, participants were assigned to cohorts based on the clinical history participants reported in a screening survey and a study questionnaire. For ImmuneRACE Cohort 3, a participant was defined as recovered based on two consecutive negative NP/OP PCR tests, clearance by a healthcare professional, or resolution of symptoms. Each participant in the prospective study had whole blood, serum and a nasopharyngeal or oropharyngeal swab collected by mobile phlebotomists. Over a roughly two-month period, participants in the prospective study had the option of providing additional blood draws and questionnaires. Before DNA extraction, blood samples from the prospective study were shipped at room temperature or frozen.

CDR1 and CDR2 were assigned from the germline V gene as MNHEY and SVGEGT. Including cysteine and phenylalanine, the CDR3 has 17 amino acids. Only the CDR3 portion is preserved as DNA: 51 bases, with reading frame beginning at the first base. Unmatched junction bases come to 6, with V trimmed by 2 bases and J by 3 bases. The chain employs TRBV6-2 or TRBV6-3 and TRBJ2-1; 11 of the junction bases match TRBD2. The sample consisted of PBMCs or T cells enriched from blood (not recorded which). The clonotype was recovered from a woman aged 30 to 39 who had recovered from COVID-19. The DNA sequence reads TGTGCCAGCAGTTACGGATCTAGCGGGGGGCTCTACAATGAGCAGTTCTTC. Translated, it reads CASSYGSSGGLYNEQFF.